One T cell receptor (beta chain) is described in this entry. The record originates from a study of early T cells in non-severe SARS-CoV-2 infection. TCRdb re-analysed the 5' RACE reads in MiXCR, keeping a single row per CDR3 protein. The data contain over 50,000 distinct CDR3 sequences, less than 9.5% of them singletons. V was shortened by 3 bases and J by 2 bases, with 5 bases between the two germline ends. The CDR3 spans 13 residues. The TCR originated in an adult who was a healthcare worker with PCR-confirmed SARS-CoV-2 infection or an uninfected control (not recorded which). This chain connects TRBV12-3 or TRBV12-4 to TRBJ1-5, with D uncertain. Source material: whole blood. The CDR3 DNA reads as TGTGCCAGCAGTTTTTCACGCAATCAGCCCCAGCATTTT. Translated: CASSFSRNQPQHF.